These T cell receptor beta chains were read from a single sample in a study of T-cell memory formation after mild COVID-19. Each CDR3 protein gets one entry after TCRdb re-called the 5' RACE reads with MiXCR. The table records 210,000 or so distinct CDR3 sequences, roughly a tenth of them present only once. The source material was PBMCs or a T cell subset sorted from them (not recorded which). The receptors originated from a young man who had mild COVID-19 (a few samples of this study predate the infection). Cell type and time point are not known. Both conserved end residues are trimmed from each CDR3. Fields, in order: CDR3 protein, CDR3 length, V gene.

ASSENPLGVETQY	13	TRBV6-1
ASSGGIPWRSQY	12	TRBV5-1
ASSFGGWSQPQH	12	TRBV7-2
ASSLVGIGSGGPDTQY	16	TRBV7-2
ASSTGQSSDTQY	12	TRBV6-5
ASSLTGAGAEAF	12	TRBV7-9
ASSQDFLKYSNQPQH	15	TRBV4-3
ASSPRAGSGPTDTQY	15	TRBV18
ASSQYGGTNTGELF	14	TRBV7-2
ASSSGLLKGLTHYEQY	16	TRBV5-1
ASSLLWGQGREQY	13	TRBV7-2
ASSGAGLTDTQY	12	TRBV7-9
AISERGAQETQY	12	TRBV10-3
ASSPSTSGTDTQY	13	TRBV4-3
ASSFSNSYEQY	11	TRBV27
ASSVGLAESTDTQY	14	TRBV4-2
SVESAARQGSPRGYGYT	17	TRBV29-1
ASSPERYNQPQH	12	TRBV27
ASSGEDRVPGELF	13	TRBV5-6
ASSRLAGANEQF	12	TRBV10-2